Listed here are 28 T cell receptor beta chains from one sample, sequenced in a study of identical twins. TCRdb re-called the 5' RACE reads through MiXCR, storing one row per CDR3 protein. The table includes hundreds of thousands of distinct CDR3 sequences, roughly 9.7% detected once. These data were also reused for a study on yellow fever vaccine responses in identical twins.

Material: CD8+ T cells sorted from blood. The receptors were sampled from a woman in her late teens or twenties in good health.

The sample holds many counts of this clonotype. The CDR3 region is CASSLGESTDTQYF. The CDR3 region has the DNA TGTGCCAGCAGTTTAGGGGAATCCACAGATACGCAGTATTTT. V gene TRBV28 combines with J gene TRBJ2-3; D unresolved. Trimming stripped 2 bases from V and 2 bases from J, with 8 bases between. This CDR3 comprises 14 residues. Looked up from germline, CDR1 is MDHEN and CDR2 is SYDVKM.

This clonotype has ten or more counts. The V gene is TRBV28, the J gene TRBJ2-3; unclear D gene. The germline V and J ends were trimmed by 4 bases and 10 bases, with 27 bases remaining between them. CDR1 and CDR2 from the germline V gene are MDHEN and SYDVKM. CDR3 length equals 17 residues. The DNA of the CDR3 is TGTGCCAGCAGTTCCGTTGTGTCAAGGATAGCACAGATAGCGCAGTATTTT. It encodes CASSSVVSRIAQIAQYF.

The chain combines TRBV20-1 with TRBJ2-7; the match to TRBD1 covers 8 bases. Germline-derived CDR1 and CDR2 are DFQATT and SNEGSKA (reference sequence). J was trimmed by 2 bases and V by 3 bases; bases with no gene match: 3. This CDR3 comprises 13 residues. CDR3 sequence: CSARDRETYEQYF. The DNA for the CDR3 is TGCAGTGCTAGGGACAGGGAGACCTACGAGCAGTACTTC.

The V and J genes are TRBV20-1 and TRBJ2-7, with 9 bases fitting TRBD1. Germline CDR1 reads DFQATT; CDR2 reads SNEGSKA (reference sequence). The V segment lost 6 bases and the J segment 0 bases; nucleotides outside the gene matches: 9. The CDR3 is made up of 15 amino acids. The DNA of the CDR3 is TGCAGTGCCTGGGGCCCGGGACAGGGCTCCTACGAGCAGTACTTC. Translated: CSAWGPGQGSYEQYF.

CDR3 protein: CATSSGQGSLSTDTQYF. CDR3 nucleotide sequence: TGTGCCACCAGCAGCGGGCAGGGCTCCCTTAGCACAGATACGCAGTATTTT. The chain recombines TRBV15 with TRBJ2-3; tentatively, D is TRBD1 (5 bases). The CDR3 totals 17 residues. The germline CDR1 and CDR2 sequences are LNHNV and YYDKDF (reference sequence). V lost 3 bases to trimming and J lost 0 bases, with 16 bases between them.

This clonotype was seen a handful of times. The V gene is TRBV6-1, the J gene TRBJ2-1; tentatively, D is TRBD1 (5 bases). CDR3 length: 14 residues. V was clipped by 6 bases and J by 6 bases, with 15 bases between them. CDR1 and CDR2 from the germline V gene are MNHNS and SASEGT. CDR3 sequence (DNA): TGTGCCAGCAGCCAGGGCCCTGGACCCAATGAGCAGTTCTTC. It yields the protein CASSQGPGPNEQFF.

In this sample, this clonotype turned up many times. The V gene is TRBV6-2 or TRBV6-3, the J gene TRBJ2-1; the D gene is possibly TRBD2 (6 bases). Germline loops: CDR1 MNHEY, CDR2 SVGEGT. The CDR3 contains 15 residues. The V end was cut by 4 bases, the J end by 3 bases, with 13 bases between. The CDR3 DNA follows: TGTGCCAGCAGTTTTAGCGGAGCTGACTACAATGAGCAGTTCTTC. Amino acid sequence: CASSFSGADYNEQFF.

This clonotype turned up a few times. CDR3 bases: TGTGCCAGCAGTTTAACCCTCCAGAGGAGTGAGCAGTTCTTC. This sequence encodes CASSLTLQRSEQFF. The rearrangement uses TRBV12-3 or TRBV12-4 and TRBJ2-1, with D hard to call. The CDR3 spans 14 residues. V lost 2 bases to trimming and J lost 9 bases, with 14 bases between them.

Ten or more counts support this clonotype. The chain combines TRBV12-3 or TRBV12-4 with TRBJ2-1, with D perhaps matching TRBD2 (5 bases). The CDR3 covers 12 residues. Trimming cost V 3 bases and J 7 bases, with 7 bases left between them. CDR3 bases: TGTGCCAGCAGTTTTTCGGGGAATGAGCAGTTCTTC. It translates to CASSFSGNEQFF.

This clonotype was counted a few times. The chain carries TRBV7-9 and TRBJ1-1, with D uncertain. CDR3 length: 15 residues. The germline V gene encodes CDR1 SEHNR and CDR2 FQNEAQ (reference sequence). The V gene lost 5 bases and the J gene lost 0 bases, with 13 bases spanning the gap. CDR3 amino acids: CASSRPEGLNTEAFF. Here the CDR3 DNA reads TGTGCCAGCAGCCGCCCGGAGGGATTGAACACTGAAGCTTTCTTT.

This clonotype occurred a few times. The genes are TRBV6-4 and TRBJ2-1; the D gene is possibly TRBD1 (6 bases). Trimming pared 3 bases from V and 1 base from J, leaving 10 bases between. This CDR3 comprises 15 residues. Germline-derived CDR1 and CDR2 are MRHNA and SNTAGT. This chain's CDR3 is CASSEGHPSYNEQFF. Here the CDR3 DNA reads TGTGCCAGCAGTGAGGGACATCCTTCCTACAATGAGCAGTTCTTC.

This clonotype was seen a few times. The chain has TRBV12-5 and TRBJ2-1, with D hard to call. V was clipped by 2 bases and J by 5 bases, with 4 bases between them. Germline CDR1 reads LGHNT; CDR2 reads FRNRAP. This CDR3 comprises 12 residues. For the CDR3, the DNA is TGTGCTAGTGGTTTGAGAGACAATGAGCAGTTCTTC. It yields the protein CASGLRDNEQFF.

This clonotype was seen at least ten times. The rearrangement links TRBV7-8 to TRBJ2-2, with 9 bases identical to TRBD2. V was pared by 0 bases and J by 2 bases, with 1 base of the junction left unmatched. Germline CDR1 SGHVS, CDR2 FQNEAQ. The CDR3 is 16 amino acids. This CDR3 is CASSLAGLANTGELFF. Here the CDR3 DNA reads TGTGCCAGCAGCTTAGCGGGACTAGCTAACACCGGGGAGCTGTTTTTT.

This clonotype has more than one count but fewer than ten. The V gene is TRBV7-2, the J gene TRBJ2-3; D is perhaps TRBD1 (5 bases). Germline loops: CDR1 SGHTA, CDR2 FQGNSA. The V end was cut by 5 bases, the J end by 2 bases, with 20 bases between. The CDR3 runs 17 residues. CDR3 nucleotides: TGTGCCAGCAGCATTCCCTCTACAGGCCATCTCACAGATACGCAGTATTTT. Its translation is CASSIPSTGHLTDTQYF.

This clonotype was observed a handful of times. CDR3 protein: CASSPLVKQAGALNEQFF. Here the CDR3 DNA reads TGTGCCAGCAGCCCCTTAGTTAAACAAGCGGGAGCTCTCAATGAGCAGTTCTTC. The V and J genes are TRBV28 and TRBJ2-1; 8 nucleotides match TRBD2. With V trimmed by 6 bases and J by 6 bases, 19 bases remained unmatched. Germline values: CDR1 MDHEN, CDR2 SYDVKM. This CDR3 region has 18 residues.

This clonotype was seen ten or more times. V gene TRBV12-3 or TRBV12-4 combines with J gene TRBJ2-5, with 9 nucleotides matching TRBD1. The CDR3 contains 15 residues. V lost 7 bases, J lost 4 bases, and 10 bases stayed unmatched. The CDR3 region has the DNA TGTGCCAGCACACGGACAGGGGAATGGGCAGAGACCCAGTACTTC. Translating gives CASTRTGEWAETQYF.

The rearrangement links TRBV9 to TRBJ2-7; 9 nucleotides line up with TRBD2. The germline V gene has CDR1 SGDLS and CDR2 YYNGEE. The CDR3 consists of 15 residues. J lost 5 bases, V lost 0 bases, and 6 bases had no gene match. DNA for the CDR3: TGTGCCAGCAGCGTAGGTGGCGGGGGGGCCGACGAGCAGTACTTC. Amino acids: CASSVGGGGADEQYF.

A few counts support this clonotype. The CDR3 DNA reads TGTGCCAGCCCGCCATGCTCCTACAATGAGCAGTTCTTC. Amino acids: CASPPCSYNEQFF. The chain has TRBV27 and TRBJ2-1, with no clear D. CDR3 length: 13 amino acids. Trimming stripped 8 bases from V and 0 bases from J, with 8 bases between. Germline V gene lookup returns CDR1 MNHEY and CDR2 SMNVEV (reference sequence).

The rearrangement links TRBV19 to TRBJ2-1; D unclear. Germline V lookup: CDR1 LNHDA, CDR2 SQIVND (reference sequence). The CDR3 has 13 residues. With 4 bases removed from V and 0 bases from J, the gap between germline ends came to 4 bases. In DNA, the CDR3 is TGTGCCAGTAGTAAGGCCTCCTACAATGAGCAGTTCTTC. It translates to CASSKASYNEQFF.

This clonotype was observed a few times. V and J are TRBV30 and TRBJ2-3; TRBD2 is a possible D gene (6 bases). The ends were cut back, 0 bases at V and 5 bases at J, with 18 bases in the middle. The CDR3 has 16 amino acids. Germline V gene data show CDR1 as GTSNPN and CDR2 as SVGIG (reference sequence). The CDR3 spells CAWSVLSTLGGDTQYF. CDR3 nucleotide sequence: TGTGCCTGGAGTGTACTTTCCACACTGGGAGGAGATACGCAGTATTTT.

This clonotype occurred many times. The CDR3 sequence: CASSPTGPVFYNEQFF. Here the CDR3 DNA reads TGTGCCAGCAGCCCAACGGGACCCGTCTTCTACAATGAGCAGTTCTTC. The V call is TRBV12-3 or TRBV12-4, the J call TRBJ2-1; the D call may be TRBD1 or TRBD2 (5 bases each). The CDR3 extends over 16 amino acids. V was clipped by 6 bases and J by 3 bases, with 18 bases between them.

This clonotype has ten or more counts. This chain uses TRBV4-2 with TRBJ2-5; D uncertain. Germline V gives CDR1 LGHNA, CDR2 YNFKEQ. Between the trimmed V and J ends, which lost 1 base and 4 bases, there was a span of 7 bases. The CDR3 covers 13 residues. The CDR3 spells CASSQVMGETQYF. The CDR3 bases are TGTGCCAGCAGCCAAGTTATGGGAGAGACCCAGTACTTC.

This clonotype was observed a few times. This chain joins TRBV12-3 or TRBV12-4 and TRBJ2-3, with D unclear. V lost 2 bases and J lost 6, with 9 bases in between. This CDR3 is 13 amino acids long. As DNA, the CDR3 is TGTGCCAGCAGTTTACTGGGGTTGGATACGCAGTATTTT. The encoded protein is CASSLLGLDTQYF.

On this clonotype: A much larger clone lies one base from this, so it may be a read error. J is TRBJ2-3 and V is TRBV29-1; no clear D gene. V dropped 5 bases and J dropped 8 bases, with 8 bases sitting between them. CDR3 length: 10 residues. Looked up from germline, CDR1 is SQVTM and CDR2 is ANQGSEA. The CDR3: CSVLLGTQYF. CDR3 coding DNA: TGCAGCGTTCTCCTGGGTACGCAGTATTTT.

The chain couples TRBV27 to TRBJ2-5; no reliable D call. This CDR3 contains 12 residues. Trimming shortened V by 6 bases and J by 4 bases, and 9 bases separated the two germline ends. CDR1 and CDR2 (germline): MNHEY, SMNVEV (reference sequence). In nucleotides, the CDR3 is TGTGCCAGCAGGTTAGCTGCAGAGACCCAGTACTTC. Amino acids: CASRLAAETQYF.

The CDR3 protein is CASSQVAGVQVGEQFF. In DNA form, the CDR3 reads TGTGCCAGCAGCCAAGTAGCGGGAGTGCAGGTTGGTGAGCAGTTCTTC. V and J are TRBV3-1 and TRBJ2-1, with 9 bases fitting TRBD2. After removal of 1 base from V and 9 bases from J, the junction contained 10 bases not matched to a gene. Germline CDR1 LGHDT, CDR2 YNNKEL (reference sequence). The CDR3 extends over 16 amino acids.

In its sample, this clonotype was seen many times. The chain employs TRBV7-9 and TRBJ2-1; D could derive from TRBD1 or TRBD2 (5 bases each). This CDR3 spans 13 amino acids. V gave up 5 bases and J gave up 10 bases, with 15 bases separating them. CDR1 SEHNR and CDR2 FQNEAQ come from the germline V gene (reference sequence). The CDR3 here is CASSPGLGSEQFF. Written as DNA, the CDR3 is TGTGCCAGCAGCCCGGGGCTAGGTAGCGAGCAGTTCTTC.

The CDR3 coding sequence is TGCGCCAGCAGCCAGAGGGCCTTCAACCAATACAATGAGCAGTTCTTC. Translating it yields CASSQRAFNQYNEQFF. The chain links TRBV4-3 to TRBJ2-1; tentative D call: TRBD2 (5 bases). The V end was cut by 3 bases, the J end by 4 bases, with 16 bases between. There are 16 residues in the CDR3. Germline loops: CDR1 LGHNA, CDR2 YSLEER.